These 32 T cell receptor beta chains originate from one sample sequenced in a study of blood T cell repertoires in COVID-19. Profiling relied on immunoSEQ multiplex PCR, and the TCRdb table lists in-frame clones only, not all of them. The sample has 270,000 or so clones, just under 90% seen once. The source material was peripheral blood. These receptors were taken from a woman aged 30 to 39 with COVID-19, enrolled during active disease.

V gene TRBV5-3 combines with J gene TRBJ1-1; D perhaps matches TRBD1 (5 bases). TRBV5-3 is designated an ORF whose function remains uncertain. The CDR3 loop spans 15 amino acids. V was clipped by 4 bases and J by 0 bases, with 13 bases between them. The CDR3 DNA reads TGTGCCAGAAGCAGAGACCAGGGTGTGAACACTGAAGCTTTCTTT. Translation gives CARSRDQGVNTEAFF.

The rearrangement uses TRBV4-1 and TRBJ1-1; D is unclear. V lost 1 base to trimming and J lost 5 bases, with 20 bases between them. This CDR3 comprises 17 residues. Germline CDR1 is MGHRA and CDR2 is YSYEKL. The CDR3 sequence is CASSQVPLPPITTEAFF. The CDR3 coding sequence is TGCGCCAGCAGCCAAGTCCCCCTACCTCCAATCACGACTGAAGCTTTCTTT.

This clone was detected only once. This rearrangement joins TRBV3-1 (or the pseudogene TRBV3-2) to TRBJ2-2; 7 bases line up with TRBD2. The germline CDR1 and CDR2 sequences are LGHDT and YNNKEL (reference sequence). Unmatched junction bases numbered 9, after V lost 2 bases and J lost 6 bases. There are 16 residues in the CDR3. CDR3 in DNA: TGTGCCAGCAGCCAAACCTTGGGGCGGGGGTCCGGGGAGCTGTTTTTT. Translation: CASSQTLGRGSGELFF.

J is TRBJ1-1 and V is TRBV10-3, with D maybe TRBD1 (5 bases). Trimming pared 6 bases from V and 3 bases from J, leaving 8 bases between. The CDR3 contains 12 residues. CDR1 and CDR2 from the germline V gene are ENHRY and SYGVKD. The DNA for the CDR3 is TGTGCCATCAGGACAGTGGACACTGAAGCTTTCTTT. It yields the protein CAIRTVDTEAFF.

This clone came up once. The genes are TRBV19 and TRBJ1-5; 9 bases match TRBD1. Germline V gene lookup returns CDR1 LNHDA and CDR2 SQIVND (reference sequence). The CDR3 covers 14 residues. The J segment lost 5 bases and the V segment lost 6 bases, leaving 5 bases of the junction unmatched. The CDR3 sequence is CASRTDRGYQPQHF. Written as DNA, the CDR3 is TGTGCCAGTAGAACGGACAGGGGATATCAGCCCCAGCATTTT.

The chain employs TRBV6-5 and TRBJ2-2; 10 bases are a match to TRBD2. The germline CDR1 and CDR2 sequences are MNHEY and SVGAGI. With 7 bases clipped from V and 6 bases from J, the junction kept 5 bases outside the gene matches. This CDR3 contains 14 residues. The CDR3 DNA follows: TGTGCCAGCACCGAGCGGGGGGGCCCCGGGGAGCTGTTTTTT. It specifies CASTERGGPGELFF.

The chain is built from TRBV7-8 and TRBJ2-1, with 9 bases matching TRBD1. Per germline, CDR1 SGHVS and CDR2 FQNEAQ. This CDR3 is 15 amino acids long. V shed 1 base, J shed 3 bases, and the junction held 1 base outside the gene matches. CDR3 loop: CASSLDRGLYNEQFF. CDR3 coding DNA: TGTGCCAGCAGCTTAGACAGGGGGCTCTACAATGAGCAGTTCTTC.

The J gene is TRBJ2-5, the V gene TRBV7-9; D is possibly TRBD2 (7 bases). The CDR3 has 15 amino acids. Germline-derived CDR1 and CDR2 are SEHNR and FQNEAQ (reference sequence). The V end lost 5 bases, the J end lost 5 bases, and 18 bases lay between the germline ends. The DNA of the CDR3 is TGTGCCAGCAGCCTACTGGGGGGGCCTAGTGAGACCCAGTACTTC. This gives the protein CASSLLGGPSETQYF.

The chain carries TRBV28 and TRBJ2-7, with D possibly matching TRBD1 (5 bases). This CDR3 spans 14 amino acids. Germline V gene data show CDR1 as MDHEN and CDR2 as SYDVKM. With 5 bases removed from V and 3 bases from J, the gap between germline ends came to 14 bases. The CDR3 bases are TGTGCCAGCAGTGCCGACGACAGTCACTACGAGCAGTACTTC. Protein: CASSADDSHYEQYF. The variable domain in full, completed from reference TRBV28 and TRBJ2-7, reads DVKVTQSSRYLVKRTGEKVFLECVQDMDHENMFWYRQDPGLGLRLIYFSYDVKMKEKGDIPEGYSVSREKKERFSLILESASTNQTSMYLCASSADDSHYEQYFGPGTRLTVT.

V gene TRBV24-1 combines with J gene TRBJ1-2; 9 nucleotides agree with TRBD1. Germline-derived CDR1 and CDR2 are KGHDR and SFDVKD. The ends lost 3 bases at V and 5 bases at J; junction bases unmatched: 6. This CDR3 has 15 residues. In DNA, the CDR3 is TGTGCCACCAGTGATACAGGGGGCGCTGAGTATGGCTACACCTTC. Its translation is CATSDTGGAEYGYTF.

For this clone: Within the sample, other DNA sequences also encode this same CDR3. In DNA form, the CDR3 reads TGTGCCAGCAGCTTAGATTCAGGCTCCTACGAGCAGTACTTC. The encoded protein is CASSLDSGSYEQYF. The J gene is TRBJ2-7, the V gene TRBV11-2, with no clear D. The germline CDR1 and CDR2 sequences are SGHAT and FQNNGV. V lost 0 bases and J lost 0, with 6 bases in between. The CDR3 runs 14 residues.

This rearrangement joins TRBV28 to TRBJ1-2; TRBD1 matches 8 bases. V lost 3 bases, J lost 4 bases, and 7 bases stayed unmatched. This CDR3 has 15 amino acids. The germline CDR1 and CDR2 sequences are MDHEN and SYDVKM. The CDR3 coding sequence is TGTGCCAGCAGTTTTGGGTCGGGACAGGTCTATGGCTACACCTTC. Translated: CASSFGSGQVYGYTF.

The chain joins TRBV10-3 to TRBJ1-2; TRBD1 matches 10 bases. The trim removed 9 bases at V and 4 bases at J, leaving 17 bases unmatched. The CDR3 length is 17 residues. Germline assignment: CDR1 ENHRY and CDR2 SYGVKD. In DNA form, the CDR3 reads TGTGCCATAGGGGCAGAGACCCCGACAGGGGGCCTCTATGGCTACACCTTC. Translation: CAIGAETPTGGLYGYTF.

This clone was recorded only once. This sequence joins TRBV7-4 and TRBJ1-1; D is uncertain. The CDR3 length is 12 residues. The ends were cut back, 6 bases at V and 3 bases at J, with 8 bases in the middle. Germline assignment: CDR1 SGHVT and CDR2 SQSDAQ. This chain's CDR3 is CASSPVDTEAFF. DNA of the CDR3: TGTGCCAGCAGTCCTGTAGACACTGAAGCTTTCTTT.

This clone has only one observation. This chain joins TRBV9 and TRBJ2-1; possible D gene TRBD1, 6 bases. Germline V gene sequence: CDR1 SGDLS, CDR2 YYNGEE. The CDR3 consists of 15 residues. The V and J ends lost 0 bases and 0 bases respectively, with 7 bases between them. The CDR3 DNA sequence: TGTGCCAGCAGCGTAGGGGACAACTCCTACAATGAGCAGTTCTTC. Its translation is CASSVGDNSYNEQFF.

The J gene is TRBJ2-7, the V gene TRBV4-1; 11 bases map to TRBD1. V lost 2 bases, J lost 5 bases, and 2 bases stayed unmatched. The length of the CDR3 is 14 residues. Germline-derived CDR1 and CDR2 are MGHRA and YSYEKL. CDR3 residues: CASSQWTGGDEQYF. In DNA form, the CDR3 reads TGCGCCAGCAGCCAATGGACAGGGGGCGACGAGCAGTACTTC.

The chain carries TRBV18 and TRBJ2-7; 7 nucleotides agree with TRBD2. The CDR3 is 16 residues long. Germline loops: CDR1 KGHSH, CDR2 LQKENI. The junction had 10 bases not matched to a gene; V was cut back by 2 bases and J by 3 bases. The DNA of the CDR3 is TGTGCCAGCTCACCAATCCAGGCTAGCGGTCTCTACGAGCAGTACTTC. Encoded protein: CASSPIQASGLYEQYF.

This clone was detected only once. CDR3 residues: CASGLGQGASSPLHF. CDR3 coding DNA: TGTGCTAGTGGTTTAGGACAGGGGGCTTCTTCACCCCTCCACTTT. The V and J genes are TRBV12-5 and TRBJ1-6; 11 bases are shared with TRBD1. Germline V gene data show CDR1 as LGHNT and CDR2 as FRNRAP. Losses at the gene ends were 3 bases for V and 9 bases for J; bases not matched to a gene: 4. The CDR3 extends over 15 amino acids. The full variable domain, completed using reference TRBV12-5 and TRBJ1-6, is DARVTQTPRHKVTEMGQEVTMRCQPILGHNTVFWYRQTMMQGLELLAYFRNRAPLDDSGMPKDRFSAEMPDATLATLKIQPSEPRDSAVYFCASGLGQGASSPLHFGNGTRLTVT.

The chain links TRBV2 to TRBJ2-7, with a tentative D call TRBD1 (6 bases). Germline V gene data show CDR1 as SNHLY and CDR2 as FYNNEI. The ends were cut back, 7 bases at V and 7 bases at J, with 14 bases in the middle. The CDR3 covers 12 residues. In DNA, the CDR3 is TGTGCCAGCATTACAGGGCATCAGGAGCAGTACTTC. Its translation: CASITGHQEQYF.

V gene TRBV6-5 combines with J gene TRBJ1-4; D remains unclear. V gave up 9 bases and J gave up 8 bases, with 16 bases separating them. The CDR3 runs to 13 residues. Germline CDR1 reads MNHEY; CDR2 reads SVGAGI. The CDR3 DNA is TGTGCCAGTCGAACGGGGTGGGAGGAAAAACTGTTTTTT. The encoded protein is CASRTGWEEKLFF.

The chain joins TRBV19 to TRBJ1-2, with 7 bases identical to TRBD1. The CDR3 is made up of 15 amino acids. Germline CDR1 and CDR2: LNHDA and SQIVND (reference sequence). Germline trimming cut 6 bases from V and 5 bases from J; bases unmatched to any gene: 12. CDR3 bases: TGTGCCAGTAGACCCCAACCGGGACAGTTATATGGCTACACCTTC. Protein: CASRPQPGQLYGYTF.

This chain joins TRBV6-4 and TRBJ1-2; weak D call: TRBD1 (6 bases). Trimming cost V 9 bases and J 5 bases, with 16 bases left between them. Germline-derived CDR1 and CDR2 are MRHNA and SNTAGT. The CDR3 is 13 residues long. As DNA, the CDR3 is TGTGCCAGTACACAGGGTTTTGGTTATGGCTACACCTTC. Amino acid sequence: CASTQGFGYGYTF.

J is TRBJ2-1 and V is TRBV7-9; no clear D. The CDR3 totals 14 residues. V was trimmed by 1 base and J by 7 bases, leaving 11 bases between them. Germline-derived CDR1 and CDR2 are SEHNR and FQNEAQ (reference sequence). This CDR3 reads CASSLVTPLNEQFF. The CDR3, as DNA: TGTGCCAGCAGCTTAGTTACGCCCCTAAATGAGCAGTTCTTC.

CDR3 amino acids: CASSPYRGTGSPLHF. DNA for the CDR3: TGTGCCAGCAGCCCTTACCGGGGGACTGGATCACCCCTCCACTTT. The chain combines TRBV3-1 (or the pseudogene TRBV3-2) with TRBJ1-6, with TRBD1 as a possible D gene (5 bases). The V gene lost 4 bases and the J gene lost 10 bases, with 17 bases spanning the gap. Germline CDR1 is LGHDT and CDR2 is YNNKEL (reference sequence). The CDR3 consists of 15 residues.

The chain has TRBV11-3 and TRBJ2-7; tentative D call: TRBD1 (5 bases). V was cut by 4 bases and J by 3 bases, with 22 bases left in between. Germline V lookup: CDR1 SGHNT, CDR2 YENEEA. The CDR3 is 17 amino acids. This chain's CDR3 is CASSSDAIRTHHYEQYF. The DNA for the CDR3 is TGTGCCAGCAGCTCAGATGCCATTAGGACACATCACTACGAGCAGTACTTC.

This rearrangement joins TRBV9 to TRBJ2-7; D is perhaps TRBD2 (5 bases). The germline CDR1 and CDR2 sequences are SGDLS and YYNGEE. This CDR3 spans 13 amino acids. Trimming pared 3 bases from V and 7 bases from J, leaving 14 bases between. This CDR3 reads CASSANTRGEQYF. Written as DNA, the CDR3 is TGTGCCAGCAGCGCCAATACCCGGGGAGAGCAGTACTTC.

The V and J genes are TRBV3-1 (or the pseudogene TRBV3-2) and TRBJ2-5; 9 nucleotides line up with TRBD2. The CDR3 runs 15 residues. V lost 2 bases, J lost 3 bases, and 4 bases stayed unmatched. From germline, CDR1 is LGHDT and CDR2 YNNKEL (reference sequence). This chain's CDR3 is CASSQLAGWEETQYF. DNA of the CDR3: TGTGCCAGCAGCCAACTAGCGGGGTGGGAAGAGACCCAGTACTTC.

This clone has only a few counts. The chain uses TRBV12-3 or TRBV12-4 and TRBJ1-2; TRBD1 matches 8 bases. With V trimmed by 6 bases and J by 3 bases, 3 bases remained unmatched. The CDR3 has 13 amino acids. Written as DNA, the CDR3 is TGTGCCAGCAGACGGGACAGGCACTATGGCTACACCTTC. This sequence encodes CASRRDRHYGYTF.

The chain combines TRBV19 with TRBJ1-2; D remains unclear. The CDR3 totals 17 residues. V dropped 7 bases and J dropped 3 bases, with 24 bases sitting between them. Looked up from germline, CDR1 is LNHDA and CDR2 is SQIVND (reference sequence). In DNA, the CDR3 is TGTGCCAGTAACAACGTCGTTGCCCTCCAAACGCACTATGGCTACACCTTC. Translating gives CASNNVVALQTHYGYTF.

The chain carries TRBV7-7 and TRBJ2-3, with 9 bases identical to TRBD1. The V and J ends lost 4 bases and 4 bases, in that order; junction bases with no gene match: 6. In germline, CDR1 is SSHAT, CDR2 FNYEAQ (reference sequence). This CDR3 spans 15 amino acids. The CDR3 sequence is CASSSGTGRADTQYF. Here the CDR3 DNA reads TGTGCCAGCAGCTCCGGGACAGGGCGTGCAGATACGCAGTATTTT. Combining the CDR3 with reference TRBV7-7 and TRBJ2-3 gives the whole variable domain GAGVSQSPRYKVTKRGQDVTLRCDPISSHATLYWYQQALGQGPEFLTYFNYEAQPDKSGLPSDRFSAERPEGSISTLTIQRTEQRDSAMYRCASSSGTGRADTQYFGPGTRLTVL.

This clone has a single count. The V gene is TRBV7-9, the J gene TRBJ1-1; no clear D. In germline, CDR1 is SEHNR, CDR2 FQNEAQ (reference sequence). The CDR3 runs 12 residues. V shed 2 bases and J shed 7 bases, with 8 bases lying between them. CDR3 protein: CASSLLRDEAFF. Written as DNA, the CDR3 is TGTGCCAGCAGCTTATTGAGGGATGAAGCTTTCTTT.

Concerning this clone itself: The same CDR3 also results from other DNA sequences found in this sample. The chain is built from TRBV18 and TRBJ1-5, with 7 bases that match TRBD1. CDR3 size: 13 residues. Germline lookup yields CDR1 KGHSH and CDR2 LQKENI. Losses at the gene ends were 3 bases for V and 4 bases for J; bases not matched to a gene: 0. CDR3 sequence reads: CASSPTGNQPQHF. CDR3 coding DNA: TGTGCCAGCTCACCGACAGGGAATCAGCCCCAGCATTTT.